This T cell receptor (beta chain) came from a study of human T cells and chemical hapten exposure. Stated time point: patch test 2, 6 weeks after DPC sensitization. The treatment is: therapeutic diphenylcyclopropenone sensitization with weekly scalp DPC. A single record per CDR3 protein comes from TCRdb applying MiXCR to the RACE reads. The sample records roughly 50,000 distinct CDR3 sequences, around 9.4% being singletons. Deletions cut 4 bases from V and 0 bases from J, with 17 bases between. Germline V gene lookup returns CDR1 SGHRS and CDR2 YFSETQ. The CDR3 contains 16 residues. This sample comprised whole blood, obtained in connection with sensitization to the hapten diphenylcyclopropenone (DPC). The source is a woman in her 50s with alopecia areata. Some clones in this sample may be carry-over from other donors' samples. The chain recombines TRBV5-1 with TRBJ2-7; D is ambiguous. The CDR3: CASSPLGRRLSYEQYF. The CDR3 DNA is TGCGCCAGCAGCCCTCTCGGACGGAGACTCTCCTACGAGCAGTACTTC.